This T cell receptor beta chain stems from a study of vaccination and CD4 T cells after COVID-19. As for the study in general: Comprising six males and four females, the convalescent participants counted two Hispanic individuals among them. Participants were administered two doses of either the BNT162b2 or the mRNA-1273 vaccine.

Oncomine TCR Beta short-read sequencing was applied to DNA from cultured CD4+ T cells. A single record per CDR3 protein comes from TCRdb applying MiXCR to the PCR reads. The sample lists about 15,000 distinct CDR3 sequences, approximately 45% occurring once. The CDR3 contains 15 residues. Germline V lookup: CDR1 MNHEY, CDR2 SVGAGI. V lost 3 bases to trimming and J lost 2 bases; unmatched junction nucleotides: 5. A remark on this clonotype: The target antigen is unknown.

The treatment is: roughly nine-day PBMC culture with coronavirus spike peptide pools or control peptides (ViraFEST assay). Via ViraFEST, peptide pools expanded antigen-specific T cells before TCR sequencing. Sequencing was performed on cultured CD4+ T cells from blood. This TCR derives from a human donor with COVID-19. The chain employs TRBV6-5 and TRBJ2-7, with 9 bases aligning to TRBD2. The CDR3 reads CASSYTSGSPYEQYF. CDR3 coding DNA: TGTGCCAGCAGTTATACTAGCGGGTCCCCCTACGAGCAGTACTTC.